The T cell receptor (beta chain) described here comes from a study of T cells in Graves' hyperthyroidism and ophthalmopathy. General study points: From stable hyperthyroidism, ophthalmopathy was separated by a 13 V-J model.

This CDR3 has 15 residues. Trimming pared 1 base from V and 7 bases from J, leaving 16 bases between. Per germline, CDR1 LGHNT and CDR2 FRNRAP. Graves' hyperthyroidism without ophthalmopathy progression within 18 months was termed stable. Disease duration under 2 months; hyperthyroidism patients were aged 18 to 65. Criteria for exclusion of patients were uncontrolled infection, other autoimmune disease, pregnancy or lactation. TCR beta CDR3 regions were amplified from RNA. When the TCR CDR3 underwent first-round RT-PCR, the HTBI primer set was used. TCRdb called the multiplex PCR reads again in MiXCR, with one record for every CDR3 protein. The sample has hundreds of thousands of distinct CDR3 sequences; 15% to 20% are singletons. To note about this clonotype: Its antigen is still unknown.

The chain has TRBV12-5 and TRBJ1-1; possibly TRBD1 for D (6 bases). The sequenced sample was blood. The clonotype originates from a woman under 30 with Graves' hyperthyroidism. CDR3 amino acids: CASGLEPTGSSEAFF. The DNA of the CDR3 is TGTGCTAGTGGTTTGGAACCTACAGGGTCGAGTGAAGCTTTCTTT.